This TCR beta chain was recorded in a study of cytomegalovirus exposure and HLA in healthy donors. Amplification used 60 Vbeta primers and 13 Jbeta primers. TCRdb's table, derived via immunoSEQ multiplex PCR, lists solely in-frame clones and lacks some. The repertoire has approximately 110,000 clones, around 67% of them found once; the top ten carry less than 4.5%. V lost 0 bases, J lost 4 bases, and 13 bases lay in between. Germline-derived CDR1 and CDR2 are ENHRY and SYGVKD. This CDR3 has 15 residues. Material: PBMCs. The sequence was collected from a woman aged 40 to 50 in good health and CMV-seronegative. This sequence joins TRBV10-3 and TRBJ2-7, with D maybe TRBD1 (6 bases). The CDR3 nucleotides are TGTGCCATCAGTGAGTCGGGGACCGGACAGTACGAGCAGTACTTC. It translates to CAISESGTGQYEQYF.